A selection of T cell receptor beta chains follows, all from one sample in a study of OX40 agonist ivuxolimab in advanced cancers. Sequencing used immunoSEQ multiplex PCR; TCRdb keeps in-frame clones, though not all of them. This table holds around 15,000 clones, around 80% found once. Sequencing was performed on CD4+ or CD8+ T cells sorted from blood, taken in a trial of the OX40 agonist ivuxolimab. The receptor source for this set is an adult with an advanced solid tumor such as melanoma, head and neck, liver or kidney cancer. The CDR3 runs from the conserved cysteine through the conserved F or W. A D gene is named only where the DNA matches it firmly. Clone size is shown for a subset of rows, as once, few, many or a class of expanded clone.

-	TRBV9	TRBD2	TRBJ2-7	CASSATGLAGHEQYF	TGTGCCAGCAGCGCAACGGGACTAGCGGGCCACGAGCAGTACTTC
-	TRBV5-1	-	TRBJ1-4	CASSVAGVNEKLFF	TGCGCCAGCAGCGTAGCAGGAGTTAATGAAAAACTGTTTTTT
few	TRBV2	-	TRBJ2-5	CASSVGDIWKTQYF	TGTGCCAGCAGTGTAGGGGACATATGGAAGACCCAGTACTTC
once	TRBV6-1	-	TRBJ1-2	CASSLTGEKEGYTF	TGTGCCAGCAGCCTGACAGGCGAAAAGGAGGGCTACACCTTC
once	TRBV27	-	TRBJ2-5	CASSPLTGTGQETQYF	TGTGCCAGCAGTCCACTAACCGGGACCGGCCAAGAGACCCAGTACTTC
-	TRBV7-9	TRBD1	TRBJ2-7	CASSPGTGVYEQYF	TGTGCCAGCAGCCCCGGGACAGGGGTTTACGAGCAGTACTTC
-	TRBV27	TRBD1	TRBJ1-4	CASSWTGGGEKLFF	TGTGCCAGCAGTTGGACAGGGGGCGGTGAAAAACTGTTTTTT
-	TRBV2	TRBD2	TRBJ2-1	CASSENPSGRRHEQFF	TGTGCCAGCAGTGAGAACCCTAGCGGGAGGAGGCATGAGCAGTTCTTC
-	TRBV6-5	TRBD1	TRBJ2-7	CASSYGTGGDEQYF	TGTGCCAGCAGTTACGGGACAGGGGGCGACGAGCAGTACTTC
few	TRBV7-9	TRBD1	TRBJ1-4	CASSPPGGAGEKLFF	TGTGCCAGCAGTCCCCCAGGGGGCGCGGGAGAAAAACTGTTTTTT
-	TRBV7-9	-	TRBJ2-2	CASSLPRDRFGTGELFF	TGTGCCAGCAGCCTACCACGAGACAGGTTTGGCACCGGGGAGCTGTTTTTT
once	TRBV5-1	-	TRBJ1-6	CASSPDSSYNSPLHF	TGCGCCAGCAGCCCGGACAGCTCCTATAATTCACCCCTCCACTTT
-	TRBV29-1	TRBD1	TRBJ2-7	CSVDGDRGSYEQYF	TGCAGCGTTGATGGGGACAGGGGTTCCTACGAGCAGTACTTC
-	TRBV4-1	-	TRBJ2-6	CASSQGLSGVPGANVLTF	TGCGCCAGCAGCCAAGGGCTGTCAGGGGTCCCCGGGGCCAACGTCCTGACTTTC
-	TRBV27	-	TRBJ2-7	CASSFLSSYEQYF	TGTGCCAGCAGTTTTCTCAGCTCCTACGAGCAGTACTTC
-	TRBV15	TRBD1	TRBJ2-7	CATSRERTGTYEQYF	TGTGCCACCAGCAGAGAACGGACAGGGACCTACGAGCAGTACTTC
-	TRBV19	-	TRBJ2-5	CASSIDAGSETQYF	TGTGCCAGTAGTATAGATGCGGGGAGCGAGACCCAGTACTTC
-	TRBV27	-	TRBJ1-5	CASSLGIGQPQHF	TGTGCCAGCAGTTTGGGGATAGGTCAGCCCCAGCATTTT
-	TRBV11-2	-	TRBJ2-1	CASSLVGNEQFF	TGTGCCAGCAGCTTGGTGGGGAATGAGCAGTTCTTC
-	TRBV28	TRBD1	TRBJ2-7	CASSPSGQGIREQYF	TGTGCCAGCAGTCCCTCGGGACAGGGGATTCGGGAGCAGTACTTC
few	TRBV29-1	-	TRBJ2-7	CSATDTYEQYF	TGCAGCGCGACCGACACCTACGAGCAGTACTTC
-	TRBV27	-	TRBJ1-2	CASSSRGPYGYTF	TGTGCCAGCAGTTCACGGGGACCTTATGGCTACACCTTC
-	TRBV18	-	TRBJ1-4	CASSPQHNEKLFF	TGTGCCAGCTCACCACAGCATAATGAAAAACTGTTTTTT
medium-sized	TRBV9	-	TRBJ1-1	CASSPDGTTTEAFF	TGTGCCAGCAGCCCGGACGGTACAACAACTGAAGCTTTCTTT
-	TRBV7-6	TRBD2	TRBJ2-3	CASSPRSGGTTDTQYF	TGTGCCAGCAGCCCAAGGAGCGGGGGGACCACAGATACGCAGTATTTT
once	TRBV5-6	TRBD1	TRBJ1-1	CASSQGDTEAFF	TGTGCCAGCAGCCAGGGGGACACTGAAGCTTTCTTT
-	TRBV28	-	TRBJ2-7	CASSLALGSYEQYF	TGTGCCAGCAGTTTAGCACTAGGATCCTACGAGCAGTACTTC
large	TRBV19	TRBD1	TRBJ2-6	CASSIDLFGTGVFAANVLTF	TGTGCCAGTAGTATAGATCTATTTGGGACAGGCGTTTTCGCGGCCAACGTCCTGACTTTC
-	TRBV5-4	-	TRBJ2-7	CASSLGVTEQYF	TGTGCCAGCAGCTTAGGAGTAACCGAGCAGTACTTC
-	TRBV4-1	-	TRBJ1-2	CASSPPANYGYTF	TGCGCCAGCAGCCCCCCAGCTAACTATGGCTACACCTTC
once	TRBV5-1	TRBD1	TRBJ1-5	CASSWGTGGNQPQHF	TGCGCCAGCAGCTGGGGGACAGGGGGCAATCAGCCCCAGCATTTT
-	TRBV27	-	TRBJ1-2	CASSSLKNYGYTF	TGTGCCAGCAGCAGCCTCAAGAACTATGGCTACACCTTC
once	TRBV10-3	-	TRBJ1-2	CAISGDRWKDGYTF	TGTGCCATCAGTGGGGACCGGTGGAAGGACGGCTACACCTTC
-	TRBV27	-	TRBJ2-1	CASSRRGFNEQFF	TGTGCCAGCAGCCGCCGGGGGTTCAATGAGCAGTTCTTC
-	TRBV21-1	-	TRBJ1-1	CASSIVYPNTEAFF	TGTGCCAGCAGCATCGTGTATCCGAACACTGAAGCTTTCTTT
-	TRBV16	-	TRBJ1-4	CASSQSSAGWEKLFF	TGTGCCAGCAGCCAATCGTCGGCAGGCTGGGAAAAACTGTTTTTT
-	TRBV5-8	TRBD2	TRBJ2-7	CASSQDPLAGYLEQYF	TGTGCCAGCAGCCAAGATCCCCTAGCGGGGTACTTGGAGCAGTACTTC
-	TRBV4-3	-	TRBJ2-2	CASSQDAVGTGELFF	TGCGCCAGCAGCCAAGATGCGGTGGGAACCGGGGAGCTGTTTTTT